Following are 7 T cell receptor beta chains from one sample sequenced in a study of graft-versus-host responses after intestinal transplantation. These receptors' targets are unknown. Profiled with immunoSEQ multiplex PCR; TCRdb holds only in-frame clones, not every one. The top ten hold roughly 0.19% of the sample, which has some 140,000 clones, 80% to 95% seen once. The material was unstimulated CD4+ T cells sorted from spleen or lymph node cells, obtained before intestinal transplant. These TCRs come from a human donor who received an intestinal transplant.

The chain links TRBV27 to TRBJ2-3; 7 bases align to TRBD2. The germline V gene has CDR1 MNHEY and CDR2 SMNVEV (reference sequence). J was trimmed by 0 bases and V by 2 bases; bases with no gene match: 2. The CDR3 is 15 residues long. CDR3: CASSLRGRSTDTQYF. CDR3 DNA sequence: TGTGCCAGCAGTTTACGCGGGAGAAGCACAGATACGCAGTATTTT.

The chain carries TRBV7-8 and TRBJ2-1; 7 nucleotides agree with TRBD2. This CDR3 has 17 residues. Germline loops: CDR1 SGHVS, CDR2 FQNEAQ. J lost 8 bases, V lost 3 bases, and 16 bases had no gene match. CDR3 residues: CASSFGAGGAGAYEQFF. In DNA form, the CDR3 reads TGTGCCAGCAGCTTTGGAGCAGGCGGCGCGGGAGCGTATGAGCAGTTCTTC.

This CDR3 is CASSPPGLGETQYF. The CDR3 region has the DNA TGTGCCAGCAGCCCGCCCGGACTGGGGGAGACCCAGTACTTC. V usage is TRBV9 and J usage is TRBJ2-5, with D perhaps matching TRBD2 (5 bases). V was shortened by 4 bases and J by 5 bases, with 15 bases between the two germline ends. There are 14 residues in the CDR3. Looked up from germline, CDR1 is SGDLS and CDR2 is YYNGEE. Full variable domain (missing parts from reference TRBV9 and TRBJ2-5): DSGVTQTPKHLITATGQRVTLRCSPRSGDLSVYWYQQSLDQGLQFLIQYYNGEERAKGNILERFSAQQFPDLHSELNLSSLELGDSALYFCASSPPGLGETQYFGPGTRLLVL.

The V gene is TRBV7-9, the J gene TRBJ2-7; a possible D gene is TRBD1 (5 bases). The CDR3 is 14 amino acids. Germline CDR1 reads SEHNR; CDR2 reads FQNEAQ (reference sequence). Trimming took 3 bases from V and 4 from J, leaving 13 bases between them. CDR3 sequence reads: CASSFLGAIYEQYF. The DNA of the CDR3 is TGTGCCAGCAGCTTCCTTGGGGCTATTTACGAGCAGTACTTC.

CDR3 region: CAWSTTGTEQYF. As DNA, the CDR3 is TGTGCCTGGAGTACGACAGGGACGGAGCAGTACTTC. The chain employs TRBV30 and TRBJ2-7; TRBD1 agrees at 7 bases. The CDR3 loop spans 12 amino acids. V lost 2 bases, J lost 7 bases, and 5 bases stayed unmatched. From germline, CDR1 is GTSNPN and CDR2 SVGIG (reference sequence).

This clone showed up just a few times. One junction end does not reproduce the germline sequence, and a read error may be involved. V gene TRBV19 combines with J gene TRBJ2-7; 7 bases line up with TRBD1. The CDR3 runs 11 residues. CDR1 is LNHDA, CDR2 SQIVND, per germline (reference sequence). DNA for the CDR3: TGTGCCAGTACTGATGGGACAGCTTCCCACTTC. This sequence encodes CASTDGTASHF.

In this sample, this clone turned up once. Within the sample, other DNA sequences also encode this same CDR3. The chain uses TRBV7-2 and TRBJ1-2; D may be TRBD1 (5 bases). With 1 base removed from V and 5 bases from J, the gap between germline ends came to 11 bases. CDR3 length: 14 amino acids. Looked up from germline, CDR1 is SGHTA and CDR2 is FQGNSA. CDR3 loop: CASSLVGTGYGYTF. CDR3 nucleotides: TGTGCCAGCAGCTTAGTGGGGACGGGTTATGGCTACACCTTC.